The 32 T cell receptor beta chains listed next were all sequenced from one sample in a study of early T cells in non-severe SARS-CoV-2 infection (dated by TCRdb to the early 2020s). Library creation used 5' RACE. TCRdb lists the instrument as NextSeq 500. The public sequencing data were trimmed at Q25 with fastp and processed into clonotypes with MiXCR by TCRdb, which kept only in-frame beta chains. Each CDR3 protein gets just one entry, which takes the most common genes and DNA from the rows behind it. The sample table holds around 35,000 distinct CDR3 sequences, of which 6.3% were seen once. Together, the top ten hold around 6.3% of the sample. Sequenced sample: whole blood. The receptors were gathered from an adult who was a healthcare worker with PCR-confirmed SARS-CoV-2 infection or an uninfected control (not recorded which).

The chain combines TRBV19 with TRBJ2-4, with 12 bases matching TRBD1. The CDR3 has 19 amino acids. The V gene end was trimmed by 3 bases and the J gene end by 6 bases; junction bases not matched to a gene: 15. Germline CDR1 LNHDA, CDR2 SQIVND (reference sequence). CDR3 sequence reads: CASSIRYRDRGRPGNIQYF. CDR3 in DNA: TGTGCCAGTAGTATTCGTTACCGGGACAGGGGGCGTCCTGGAAACATTCAGTACTTC.

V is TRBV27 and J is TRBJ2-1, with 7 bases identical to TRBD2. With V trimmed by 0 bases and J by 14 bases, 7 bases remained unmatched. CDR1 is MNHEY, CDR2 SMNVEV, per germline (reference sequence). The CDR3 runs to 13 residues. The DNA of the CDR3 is TGTGCCAGCAGTTTATCGGGCGCGGGAGAGGAGTTCTTC. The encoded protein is CASSLSGAGEEFF.

The CDR3 nucleotides read TGTGCCAGCTCACCGTTAAGGGCCACTAGCTCCTACAATGAGCAGTTCTTC. This encodes CASSPLRATSSYNEQFF. The genes are TRBV18 and TRBJ2-1, with D tentatively TRBD2 (5 bases). The CDR3 consists of 17 residues. Germline CDR1 is KGHSH and CDR2 is LQKENI. Trimming removed 3 bases at V and 0 bases at J, with 15 bases between. Filled out from reference TRBV18 and TRBJ2-1, the complete variable domain reads NAGVMQNPRHLVRRRGQEARLRCSPMKGHSHVYWYRQLPEEGLKFMVYLQKENIIDESGMPKERFSAEFPKEGPSILRIQQVVRGDSAAYFCASSPLRATSSYNEQFFGPGTRLTVL.

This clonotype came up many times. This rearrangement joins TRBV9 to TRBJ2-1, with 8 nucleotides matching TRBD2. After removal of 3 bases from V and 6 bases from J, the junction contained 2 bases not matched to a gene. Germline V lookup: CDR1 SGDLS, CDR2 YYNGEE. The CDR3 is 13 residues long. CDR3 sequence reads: CASSGLASNEQFF. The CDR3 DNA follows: TGTGCCAGCAGCGGACTAGCGAGCAATGAGCAGTTCTTC.

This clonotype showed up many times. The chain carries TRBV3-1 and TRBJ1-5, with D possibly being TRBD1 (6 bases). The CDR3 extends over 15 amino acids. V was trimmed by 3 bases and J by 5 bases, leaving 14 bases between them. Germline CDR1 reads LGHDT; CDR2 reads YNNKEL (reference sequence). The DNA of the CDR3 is TGTGCCAGCAGCCAGGGGGCTCAGAATGATCAGCCCCAGCATTTT. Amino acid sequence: CASSQGAQNDQPQHF.

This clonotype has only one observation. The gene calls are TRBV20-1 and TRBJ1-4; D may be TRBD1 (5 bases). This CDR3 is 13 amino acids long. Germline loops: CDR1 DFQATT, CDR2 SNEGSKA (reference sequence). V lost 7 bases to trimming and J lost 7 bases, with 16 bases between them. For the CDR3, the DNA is TGCAGTGTTGAGAGAAGGGGAGGTGAAAAACTGTTTTTT. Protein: CSVERRGGEKLFF.

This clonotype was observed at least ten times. CDR3: CASSRNSPLHF. In nucleotides, the CDR3 is TGTGCCAGTAGCCGAAATTCACCCCTCCACTTT. The V and J genes are TRBV19 and TRBJ1-6; D unresolved. The CDR3 is 11 residues long. Trimming stripped 6 bases from V and 7 bases from J, with 4 bases between. CDR1 and CDR2 from the germline V gene are LNHDA and SQIVND (reference sequence).

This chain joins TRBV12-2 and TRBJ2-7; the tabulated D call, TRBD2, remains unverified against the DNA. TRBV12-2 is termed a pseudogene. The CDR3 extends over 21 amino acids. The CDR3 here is CASRLAGLFFAGVIPRQEQYF. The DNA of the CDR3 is TGTGCAAGTCGCTTAGCGGGCCTTTTCTTTGCGGGAGTAATACCACGACAGGAGCAGTACTTC.

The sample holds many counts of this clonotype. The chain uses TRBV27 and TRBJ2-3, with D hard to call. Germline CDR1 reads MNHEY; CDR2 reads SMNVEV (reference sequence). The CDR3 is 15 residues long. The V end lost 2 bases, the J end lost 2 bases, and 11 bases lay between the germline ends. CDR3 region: CASSLVRETTDTQYF. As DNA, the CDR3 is TGTGCCAGCAGTTTAGTACGCGAGACCACAGATACGCAGTATTTT.

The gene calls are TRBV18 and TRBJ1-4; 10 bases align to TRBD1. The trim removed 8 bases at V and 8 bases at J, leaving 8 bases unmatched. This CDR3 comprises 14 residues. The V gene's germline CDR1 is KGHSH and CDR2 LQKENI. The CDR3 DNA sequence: TGTGCCAGCGGTACCGGGACAGGGGCGGAAAAACTGTTTTTT. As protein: CASGTGTGAEKLFF. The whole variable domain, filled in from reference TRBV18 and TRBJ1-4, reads NAGVMQNPRHLVRRRGQEARLRCSPMKGHSHVYWYRQLPEEGLKFMVYLQKENIIDESGMPKERFSAEFPKEGPSILRIQQVVRGDSAAYFCASGTGTGAEKLFFGSGTQLSVL.

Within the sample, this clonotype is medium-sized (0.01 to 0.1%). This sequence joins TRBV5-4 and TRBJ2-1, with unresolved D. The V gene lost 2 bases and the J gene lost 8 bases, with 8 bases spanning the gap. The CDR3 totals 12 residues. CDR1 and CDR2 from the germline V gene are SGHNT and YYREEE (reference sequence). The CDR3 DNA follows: TGTGCCAGCAGCTTCGCTGGGTATGAGCAGTTCTTC. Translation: CASSFAGYEQFF.

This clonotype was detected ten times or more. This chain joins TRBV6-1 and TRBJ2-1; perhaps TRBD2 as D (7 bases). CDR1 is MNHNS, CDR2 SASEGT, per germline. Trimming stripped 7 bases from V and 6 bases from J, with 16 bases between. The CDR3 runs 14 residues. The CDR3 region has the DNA TGTGCCAGCACCCTGGGGGGGGCCAGCAATGAGCAGTTCTTC. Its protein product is CASTLGGASNEQFF.

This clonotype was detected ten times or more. CDR3: CSARDHWTGGYGYTF. In DNA, the CDR3 is TGCAGTGCTAGAGATCACTGGACAGGGGGCTATGGCTACACCTTC. The J gene is TRBJ1-2, the V gene TRBV20-1, with TRBD1 identical over 10 bases. Germline V gene data show CDR1 as DFQATT and CDR2 as SNEGSKA (reference sequence). CDR3 size: 15 residues. V lost 0 bases to trimming and J lost 4 bases; unmatched junction nucleotides: 5.

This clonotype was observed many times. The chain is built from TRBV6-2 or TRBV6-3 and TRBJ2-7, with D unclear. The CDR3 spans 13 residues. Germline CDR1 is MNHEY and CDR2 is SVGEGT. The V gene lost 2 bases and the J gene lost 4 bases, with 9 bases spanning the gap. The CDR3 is CASSYRVEYEQYF. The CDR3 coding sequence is TGTGCCAGCAGTTACAGGGTGGAGTACGAGCAGTACTTC.

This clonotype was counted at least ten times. In DNA form, the CDR3 reads TGTGCCAGCTCGGATAGGGGGACTGAAGCTTTCTTT. Translated, it gives CASSDRGTEAFF. V usage is TRBV18 and J usage is TRBJ1-1; maybe TRBD1 (6 bases). The CDR3 runs 12 residues. Germline-derived CDR1 and CDR2 are KGHSH and LQKENI. V lost 6 bases and J lost 5, with 10 bases in between.

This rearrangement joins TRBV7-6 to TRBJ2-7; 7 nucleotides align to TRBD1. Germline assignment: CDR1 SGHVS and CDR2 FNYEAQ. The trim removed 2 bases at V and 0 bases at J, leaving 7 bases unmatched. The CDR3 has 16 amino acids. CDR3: CASSLTATGSSYEQYF. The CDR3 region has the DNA TGTGCCAGCAGCTTAACCGCGACAGGGTCCTCCTACGAGCAGTACTTC.

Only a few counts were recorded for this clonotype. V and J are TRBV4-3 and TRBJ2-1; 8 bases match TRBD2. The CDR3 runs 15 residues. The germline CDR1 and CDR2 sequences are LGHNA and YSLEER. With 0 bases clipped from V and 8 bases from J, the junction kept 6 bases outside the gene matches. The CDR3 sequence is CASSQETGGPDEQFF. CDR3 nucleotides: TGCGCCAGCAGCCAAGAAACGGGAGGGCCCGATGAGCAGTTCTTC.

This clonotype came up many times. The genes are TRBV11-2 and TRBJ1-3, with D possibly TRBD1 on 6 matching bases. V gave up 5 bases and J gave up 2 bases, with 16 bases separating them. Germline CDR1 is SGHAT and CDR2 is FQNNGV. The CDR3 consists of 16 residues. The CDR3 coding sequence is TGTGCCAGCAGCGGGAACCGGGGGCCTACTGGAAACACCATATATTTT. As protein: CASSGNRGPTGNTIYF.

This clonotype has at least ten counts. CDR3 sequence reads: CASSLLAGAYNEQFF. The CDR3 DNA reads TGTGCCAGCAGCCTGTTAGCGGGAGCCTACAATGAGCAGTTCTTC. The V and J genes are TRBV14 and TRBJ2-1; 9 nucleotides agree with TRBD2. CDR3 length: 15 amino acids. CDR1 is SGHDN and CDR2 is FVKESK in the germline V gene. The V and J ends lost 4 bases and 2 bases, in that order; junction bases with no gene match: 3.

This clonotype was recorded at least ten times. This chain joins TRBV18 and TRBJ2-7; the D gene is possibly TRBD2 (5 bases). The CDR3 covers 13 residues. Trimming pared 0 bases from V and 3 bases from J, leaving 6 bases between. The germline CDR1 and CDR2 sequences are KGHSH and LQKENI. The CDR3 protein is CASSPPGSYEQYF. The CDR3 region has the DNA TGTGCCAGCTCACCACCGGGGAGCTACGAGCAGTACTTC.

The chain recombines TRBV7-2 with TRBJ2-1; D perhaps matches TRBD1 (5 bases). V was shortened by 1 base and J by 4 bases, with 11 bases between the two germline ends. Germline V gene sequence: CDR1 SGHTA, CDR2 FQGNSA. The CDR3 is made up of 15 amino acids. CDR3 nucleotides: TGTGCCAGCAGCTTAGTCGACAGCAAATACAATGAGCAGTTCTTC. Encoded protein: CASSLVDSKYNEQFF.

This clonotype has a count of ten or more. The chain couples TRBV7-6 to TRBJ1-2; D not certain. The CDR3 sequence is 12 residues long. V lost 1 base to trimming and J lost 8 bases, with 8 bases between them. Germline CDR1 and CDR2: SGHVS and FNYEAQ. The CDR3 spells CASSLEPGGYTF. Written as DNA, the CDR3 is TGTGCCAGCAGCTTAGAACCGGGCGGCTACACCTTC.

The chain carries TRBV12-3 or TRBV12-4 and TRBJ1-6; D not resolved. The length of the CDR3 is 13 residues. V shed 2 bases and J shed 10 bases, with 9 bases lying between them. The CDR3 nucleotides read TGTGCCAGCAGTTTAATAGGGCCATCACCCCTCCACTTT. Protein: CASSLIGPSPLHF.

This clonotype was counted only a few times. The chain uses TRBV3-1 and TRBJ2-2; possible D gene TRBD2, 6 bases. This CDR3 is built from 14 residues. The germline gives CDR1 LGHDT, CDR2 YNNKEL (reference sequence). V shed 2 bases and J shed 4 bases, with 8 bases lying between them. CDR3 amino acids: CASSQLSGTGELFF. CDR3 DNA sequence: TGTGCCAGCAGCCAACTTAGCGGCACCGGGGAGCTGTTTTTT.

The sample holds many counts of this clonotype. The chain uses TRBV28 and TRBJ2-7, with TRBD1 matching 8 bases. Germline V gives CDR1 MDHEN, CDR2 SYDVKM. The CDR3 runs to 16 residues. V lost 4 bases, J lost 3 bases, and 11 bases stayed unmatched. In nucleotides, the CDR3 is TGTGCCAGCAGTTCACCCCCGGGACAGGAGTTCTACGAGCAGTACTTC. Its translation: CASSSPPGQEFYEQYF.

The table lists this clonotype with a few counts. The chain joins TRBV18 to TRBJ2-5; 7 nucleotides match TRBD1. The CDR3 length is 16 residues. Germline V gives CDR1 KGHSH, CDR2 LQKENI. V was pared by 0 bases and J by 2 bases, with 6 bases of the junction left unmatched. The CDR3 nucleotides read TGTGCCAGCTCACCACCGGGACAGCGCATACAAGAGACCCAGTACTTC. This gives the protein CASSPPGQRIQETQYF.

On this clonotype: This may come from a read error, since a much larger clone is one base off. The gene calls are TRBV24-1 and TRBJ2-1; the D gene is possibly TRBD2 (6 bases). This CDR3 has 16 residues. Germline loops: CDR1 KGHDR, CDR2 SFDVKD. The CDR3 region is CSTSETSFSSYNEQFF. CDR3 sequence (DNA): TGTTCCACCAGTGAAACTAGCTTTAGCTCCTACAATGAGCAGTTCTTC.

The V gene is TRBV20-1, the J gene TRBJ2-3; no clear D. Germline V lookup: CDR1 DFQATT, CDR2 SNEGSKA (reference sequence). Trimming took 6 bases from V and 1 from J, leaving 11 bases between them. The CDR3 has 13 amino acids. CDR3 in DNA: TGCAGTGCACCGACTTCGGGCACAGATACGCAGTATTTT. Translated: CSAPTSGTDTQYF.

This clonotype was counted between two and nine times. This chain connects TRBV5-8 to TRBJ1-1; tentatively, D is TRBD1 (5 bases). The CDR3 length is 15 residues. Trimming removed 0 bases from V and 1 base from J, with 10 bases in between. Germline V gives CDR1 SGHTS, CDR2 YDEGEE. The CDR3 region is CASSLAAGTNTEAFF. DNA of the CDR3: TGTGCCAGCAGCTTGGCTGCAGGGACGAACACTGAAGCTTTCTTT.

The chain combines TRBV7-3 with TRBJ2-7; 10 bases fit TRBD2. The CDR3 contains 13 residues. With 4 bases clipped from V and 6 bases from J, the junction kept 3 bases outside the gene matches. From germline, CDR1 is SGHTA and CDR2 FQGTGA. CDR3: CASSSSGSGEQYF. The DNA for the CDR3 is TGTGCCAGCAGCTCTAGCGGGAGTGGCGAGCAGTACTTC.

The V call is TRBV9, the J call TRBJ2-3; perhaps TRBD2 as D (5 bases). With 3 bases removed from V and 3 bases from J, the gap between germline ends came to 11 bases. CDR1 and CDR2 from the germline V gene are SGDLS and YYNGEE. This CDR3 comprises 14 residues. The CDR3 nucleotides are TGTGCCAGCAGCGCGAAGACTACAACAGATACGCAGTATTTT. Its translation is CASSAKTTTDTQYF.

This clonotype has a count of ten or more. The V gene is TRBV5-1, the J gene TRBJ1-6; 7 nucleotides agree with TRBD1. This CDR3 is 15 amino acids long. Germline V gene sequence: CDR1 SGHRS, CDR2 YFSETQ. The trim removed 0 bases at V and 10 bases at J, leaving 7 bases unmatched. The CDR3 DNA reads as TGCGCCAGCAGCTTGGGGGGGACAGCGGCCTCACCCCTCCACTTT. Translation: CASSLGGTAASPLHF.